This TCR beta chain was captured by sequencing in a study of cytomegalovirus exposure and HLA in healthy donors. Study as a whole: An earlier analysis found 95 million to 140 million unique TCR beta sequences from approximately 170 million T cells.

Germline V gene lookup returns CDR1 SGHDN and CDR2 FVKESK. Trimming removed 1 base from V and 3 bases from J, with 10 bases in between. The CDR3 has 15 amino acids. About this clone itself: What it binds is unknown.

The study, taken as a whole, reports: In terms of immune exposure information, only CMV serostatus was available.

PCR employed 60 Vbeta and 13 Jbeta primers. The table came from immunoSEQ multiplex PCR; TCRdb's copy has only in-frame clones and leaves some out. This sample contains about 150,000 clones. The sample taken for sequencing was PBMCs. V is TRBV14 and J is TRBJ1-3; D gene unclear. This TCR derives from a woman aged 50 to 65 in good health and CMV-seronegative. CDR3 sequence (DNA): TGTGCCAGCAGCCAAGGGAGGGAAAATGGAAACACCATATATTTT. Translation gives CASSQGRENGNTIYF.